Shown below are 23 T cell receptor beta chains from a single sample sequenced in a study of blood T cell repertoires in COVID-19 (dated by TCRdb to about 2020). Receptor libraries were prepared by the immunoSEQ multiplex PCR assay. The table was pulled from immuneACCESS by TCRdb, which kept in-frame rearrangements only. Such tables lose some clones; where checked, under half of the loss comes from unresolved V genes, and the rest has no known cause. This sample comprises about 99,000 clones, 80% to 85% of them detected only once. The ten most abundant clones make up just under 2% of the sample. Sequenced input: peripheral blood. The source is a man between 65 and 79 years old with active or convalescent COVID-19.

V and J are TRBV2 and TRBJ2-3; D gene uncertain. CDR1 SNHLY and CDR2 FYNNEI come from the germline V gene. CDR3 length: 13 amino acids. Between the trimmed V and J ends, which lost 6 bases and 2 bases, there was a span of 9 bases. In nucleotides, the CDR3 is TGTGCCAGCAGGTTACAGTACACAGATACGCAGTATTTT. Translating it yields CASRLQYTDTQYF.

The V call is TRBV5-5, the J call TRBJ1-2; TRBD1 matches at 7 bases. Germline loops: CDR1 SGHKS, CDR2 YYEKEE (reference sequence). V was pared by 1 base and J by 7 bases, with 19 bases of the junction left unmatched. This CDR3 spans 18 amino acids. The CDR3 nucleotides are TGTGCCAGCAGCTTGTCGGACAACAGGGGACTTCGAGCCGTTGGCTACACCTTC. Translated, it gives CASSLSDNRGLRAVGYTF.

The chain is built from TRBV2 and TRBJ1-5, with 10 bases identical to TRBD1. CDR3 length: 16 amino acids. Germline V lookup: CDR1 SNHLY, CDR2 FYNNEI. J lost 0 bases, V lost 9 bases, and 8 bases had no gene match. Written as DNA, the CDR3 is TGTGCCAGTACCACGGACAGGGGGGGTAGCAATCAGCCCCAGCATTTT. Translated, it gives CASTTDRGGSNQPQHF.

There are many counts of this clone. CDR3 in amino acids: CAWSRVLGYTF. In DNA, the CDR3 is TGTGCCTGGTCCAGGGTGCTAGGCTACACCTTC. The genes are TRBV30 and TRBJ1-2, with D perhaps matching TRBD1 (5 bases). CDR1 is GTSNPN and CDR2 is SVGIG in the germline V gene (reference sequence). This CDR3 contains 11 residues. With 5 bases removed from V and 8 bases from J, the gap between germline ends came to 12 bases.

This sequence joins TRBV5-1 and TRBJ1-2; a possible D gene is TRBD1 (6 bases). The CDR3 contains 14 residues. The germline gives CDR1 SGHRS, CDR2 YFSETQ. The V and J ends lost 4 bases and 2 bases respectively, with 12 bases between them. The CDR3 region has the DNA TGCGCCAGCAGCACCGACAGGTTAAACTATGGCTACACCTTC. Translation gives CASSTDRLNYGYTF.

The V call is TRBV10-3, the J call TRBJ2-1; 11 positions match TRBD1. The junction had 16 bases not matched to a gene; V was cut back by 5 bases and J by 4 bases. The CDR3 length is 19 residues. The germline gives CDR1 ENHRY, CDR2 SYGVKD. The CDR3 reads CAISPGQGVTAALYNEQFF. CDR3 DNA sequence: TGTGCCATCAGTCCGGGACAGGGGGTAACCGCGGCCCTTTACAATGAGCAGTTCTTC.

This clone has just one count. The chain links TRBV9 to TRBJ2-1, with 8 bases that match TRBD2. Germline assignment: CDR1 SGDLS and CDR2 YYNGEE. After removal of 3 bases from V and 2 bases from J, the junction contained 4 bases not matched to a gene. There are 15 residues in the CDR3. As DNA, the CDR3 is TGTGCCAGCAGCGGCGGGGGGCTAACCTACAATGAGCAGTTCTTC. It yields the protein CASSGGGLTYNEQFF.

The gene calls are TRBV6-5 and TRBJ2-5; 7 nucleotides match TRBD1. The V and J ends lost 7 bases and 5 bases, in that order; junction bases with no gene match: 13. Germline V gene sequence: CDR1 MNHEY, CDR2 SVGAGI. CDR3 length equals 15 residues. As DNA, the CDR3 is TGTGCCAGCAATCAACAAGGAGAGGGGGCCGAGACCCAGTACTTC. This codes for CASNQQGEGAETQYF.

V is TRBV7-9 and J is TRBJ2-7; no definite D call. Trimming took off 3 bases at V and 8 bases at J, with 11 bases between the two ends. The CDR3 has 12 amino acids. Germline CDR1 and CDR2: SEHNR and FQNEAQ (reference sequence). The DNA of the CDR3 is TGTGCCAGCAGCTTCCCGGGTGAACAGCAGTACTTC. Translated, it gives CASSFPGEQQYF.

The chain employs TRBV6-5 and TRBJ1-4; 7 bases fit TRBD1. Unmatched junction bases numbered 4, after V lost 6 bases and J lost 0 bases. This CDR3 comprises 15 residues. Germline-derived CDR1 and CDR2 are MNHEY and SVGAGI. CDR3 DNA sequence: TGTGCCAGCAGAAGACAGGGCGCAACTAATGAAAAACTGTTTTTT. It yields the protein CASRRQGATNEKLFF.

The chain is built from TRBV7-8 and TRBJ1-6, with 7 bases that match TRBD1. V lost 6 bases and J lost 1; bases outside the gene matches: 6. The CDR3 has 16 residues. CDR1 is SGHVS, CDR2 FQNEAQ, per germline. This CDR3 is CASRAGRGSYNSPLHF. The CDR3 DNA sequence: TGTGCCAGCAGAGCCGGCAGGGGGTCCTATAATTCACCCCTCCACTTT. Drawing the rest from reference TRBV7-8 and TRBJ1-6, the complete variable domain is GAGVSQSPRYKVAKRGQDVALRCDPISGHVSLFWYQQALGQGPEFLTYFQNEAQLDKSGLPSDRFFAERPEGSVSTLKIQRTQQEDSAVYLCASRAGRGSYNSPLHFGNGTRLTVT.

The chain is built from TRBV6-1 and TRBJ1-1; D gene unclear. V lost 3 bases to trimming and J lost 0 bases, with 5 bases between them. The CDR3 consists of 13 residues. The germline V gene encodes CDR1 MNHNS and CDR2 SASEGT. For the CDR3, the DNA is TGTGCCAGCAGTGACATCATGAACACTGAAGCTTTCTTT. This translates into CASSDIMNTEAFF.

The rearrangement links TRBV6-5 to TRBJ1-6, with no clear D. Trimming removed 8 bases at V and 0 bases at J, with 5 bases between. This CDR3 comprises 13 residues. CDR1 MNHEY and CDR2 SVGAGI come from the germline V gene. CDR3 coding DNA: TGTGCCAGCCATAGCTCCTATAATTCACCCCTCCACTTT. It yields the protein CASHSSYNSPLHF.

This clone was observed a single time. The chain links TRBV5-1 to TRBJ2-1, with TRBD2 identical over 13 bases. The germline CDR1 and CDR2 sequences are SGHRS and YFSETQ. V gave up 4 bases and J gave up 4 bases; unmatched junction bases: 8. This CDR3 is built from 17 residues. The CDR3: CASSDRLAGGPYNEQFF. In nucleotides, the CDR3 is TGCGCCAGCAGCGACAGACTAGCGGGGGGCCCTTACAATGAGCAGTTCTTC.

This chain joins TRBV19 and TRBJ2-2; possible D gene TRBD1, 6 bases. The CDR3 covers 15 residues. V shed 3 bases and J shed 4 bases, with 12 bases lying between them. The V gene's germline CDR1 is LNHDA and CDR2 SQIVND (reference sequence). This CDR3 is CASSMGTPATGELFF. The DNA for the CDR3 is TGTGCCAGTAGTATGGGGACACCCGCCACCGGGGAGCTGTTTTTT.

This chain connects TRBV6-4 to TRBJ1-3; no definite D call. Germline CDR1 reads MRHNA; CDR2 reads SNTAGT. The V end was cut by 4 bases, the J end by 0 bases, with 16 bases between. The CDR3 loop spans 17 amino acids. The CDR3 region has the DNA TGTGCCAGCAGTGCGTCTCCTGGAGGTAGCTCTGGAAACACCATATATTTT. Protein product: CASSASPGGSSGNTIYF.

In DNA, the CDR3 is TGTGCCAGCAGCGTCGAGGTTTCCCGCACAGATACGCAGTATTTT. It translates to CASSVEVSRTDTQYF. The rearrangement links TRBV7-9 to TRBJ2-3; D gene uncertain. The CDR3 spans 15 residues. Germline CDR1 and CDR2: SEHNR and FQNEAQ (reference sequence). Trimming cost V 5 bases and J 1 base, with 13 bases left between them.

The chain combines TRBV7-9 with TRBJ1-5; maybe TRBD1 (5 bases). CDR3 length: 13 amino acids. V dropped 5 bases and J dropped 5 bases, with 10 bases sitting between them. Per the germline V gene, CDR1 is SEHNR and CDR2 is FQNEAQ (reference sequence). The CDR3, as DNA: TGTGCCAGCAGCCCCGGAGGGGATCAGCCCCAGCATTTT. Translating gives CASSPGGDQPQHF.

The gene calls are TRBV9 and TRBJ2-3, with 14 bases that match TRBD2. The CDR3 sequence is 18 residues long. V shed 1 base, J shed 1 base, and the junction held 5 bases outside the gene matches. Looked up from germline, CDR1 is SGDLS and CDR2 is YYNGEE. For the CDR3, the DNA is TGTGCCAGCAGCGTACGGACTAGCGGGGGGATAGGCACAGATACGCAGTATTTT. It yields the protein CASSVRTSGGIGTDTQYF.

The chain uses TRBV2 and TRBJ1-6; 9 bases agree with TRBD1. J lost 10 bases, V lost 5 bases, and 9 bases had no gene match. Looked up from germline, CDR1 is SNHLY and CDR2 is FYNNEI. The CDR3 runs to 15 residues. Here the CDR3 reads CASSSGTGSQSPLHF. CDR3 DNA sequence: TGTGCCAGCAGTTCCGGGACAGGGAGTCAGTCACCCCTCCACTTT.

This chain uses TRBV4-1 with TRBJ1-4; D is possibly TRBD1 (5 bases). With 3 bases removed from V and 2 bases from J, the gap between germline ends came to 13 bases. Germline lookup yields CDR1 MGHRA and CDR2 YSYEKL. The CDR3 extends over 16 amino acids. As DNA, the CDR3 is TGCGCCAGCAGCCAGCCGGCTCAGGGCACTAATGAAAAACTGTTTTTT. It codes for CASSQPAQGTNEKLFF.

The chain joins TRBV12-3 or TRBV12-4 to TRBJ1-2; D not resolved. This CDR3 comprises 12 residues. Deletions cut 3 bases from V and 2 bases from J, with 4 bases between. As DNA, the CDR3 is TGTGCCAGCAGTTTCTTAAACTATGGCTACACCTTC. Translation: CASSFLNYGYTF.

With regard to this clone: In the same sample, other DNA sequences code for this CDR3. The chain carries TRBV9 and TRBJ2-7; 10 nucleotides match TRBD2. The CDR3 totals 15 residues. Looked up from germline, CDR1 is SGDLS and CDR2 is YYNGEE. The V gene end was trimmed by 0 bases and the J gene end by 4 bases; junction bases not matched to a gene: 4. For the CDR3, the DNA is TGTGCCAGCAGCGTAGAGGCTAGCGGGGGTTACGAGCAGTACTTC. This encodes CASSVEASGGYEQYF.